This T cell receptor (beta chain) was found in a study of T cells in tuberculosis. Looking at the study overall: Blood was taken before or within 7 days of anti-tuberculosis therapy. Study-wide results and caveats: Selection depended on which cryopreserved specimens were available. Smaller distances to GMM-specific TCRs suggested their expansion in active tuberculosis.

The CDR3 runs 12 residues. Germline assignment: CDR1 SNHLY and CDR2 FYNNEI. V lost 6 bases to trimming and J lost 7 bases, with 13 bases between them. The protocol was immunoSEQ multiplex PCR, while the TCRdb copy is restricted to in-frame clones and leaves out a portion. Here the sample spans roughly 35,000 clones, 92% being singletons. Note on this clone: Its target is not known.

Stated time point: new active TB diagnosis, blood taken before or within 7 days of starting treatment. Each clinical donor contributed on average approximately 93,000 T cells from unsorted cryopreserved PBMC. The chain carries TRBV2 and TRBJ2-7; TRBD2 might be the D (5 bases). The sequencing here drew on PBMCs, taken at tuberculosis diagnosis. This receptor was obtained from an adult with tuberculosis. Some clones in this sample may be carry-over from other donors' samples. The CDR3: CASRRSTGEQYF. In DNA form, the CDR3 reads TGTGCCAGCAGACGGTCGACGGGGGAGCAGTACTTC.